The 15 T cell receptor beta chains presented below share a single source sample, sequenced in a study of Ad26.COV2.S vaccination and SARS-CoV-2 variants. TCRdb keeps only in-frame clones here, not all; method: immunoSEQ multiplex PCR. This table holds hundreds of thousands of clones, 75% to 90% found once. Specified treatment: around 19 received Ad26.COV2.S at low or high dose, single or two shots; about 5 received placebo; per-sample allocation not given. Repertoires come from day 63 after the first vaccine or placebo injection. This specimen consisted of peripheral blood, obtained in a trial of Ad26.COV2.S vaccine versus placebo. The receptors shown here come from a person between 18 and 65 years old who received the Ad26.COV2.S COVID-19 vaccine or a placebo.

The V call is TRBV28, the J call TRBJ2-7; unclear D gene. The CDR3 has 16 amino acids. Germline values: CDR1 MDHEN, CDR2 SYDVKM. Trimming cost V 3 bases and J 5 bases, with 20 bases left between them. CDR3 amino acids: CASSFLPYGSPDEQYF. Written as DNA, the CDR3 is TGTGCCAGCAGTTTTCTCCCGTACGGCAGCCCAGACGAGCAGTACTTC.

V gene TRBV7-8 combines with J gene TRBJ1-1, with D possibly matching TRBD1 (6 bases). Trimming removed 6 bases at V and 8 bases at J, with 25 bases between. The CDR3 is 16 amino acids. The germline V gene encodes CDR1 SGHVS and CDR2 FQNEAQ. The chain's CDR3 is CASSPGGAYREREAFF. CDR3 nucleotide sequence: TGTGCCAGCAGTCCCGGTGGGGCATACAGGGAGAGGGAAGCTTTCTTT.

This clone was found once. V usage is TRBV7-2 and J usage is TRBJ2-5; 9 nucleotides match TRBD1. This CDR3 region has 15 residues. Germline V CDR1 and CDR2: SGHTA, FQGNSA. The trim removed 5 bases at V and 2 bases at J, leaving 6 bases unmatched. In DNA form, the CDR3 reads TGTGCCAGCAGCGTGAGCGGGACAGGGCAAGAGACCCAGTACTTC. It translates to CASSVSGTGQETQYF. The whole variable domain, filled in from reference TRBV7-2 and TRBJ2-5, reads GAGVSQSPSNKVTEKGKDVELRCDPISGHTALYWYRQSLGQGLEFLIYFQGNSAPDKSGLPSDRFSAERTGGSVSTLTIQRTQQEDSAVYLCASSVSGTGQETQYFGPGTRLLVL.

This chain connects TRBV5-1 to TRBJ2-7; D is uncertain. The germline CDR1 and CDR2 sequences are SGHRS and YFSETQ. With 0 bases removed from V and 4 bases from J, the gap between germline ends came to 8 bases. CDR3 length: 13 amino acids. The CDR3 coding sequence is TGCGCCAGCAGCTTGGTTTCTGGATACGAGCAGTACTTC. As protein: CASSLVSGYEQYF.

In DNA form, the CDR3 reads TGTGCCAGCAAACGGGAGGGCCAGAGGGGACAAGAGACCCAGTACTTC. Its protein is CASKREGQRGQETQYF. The rearrangement links TRBV27 to TRBJ2-5, with TRBD2 matching over 8 bases. This CDR3 is built from 16 residues. The germline V gene has CDR1 MNHEY and CDR2 SMNVEV (reference sequence). V shed 7 bases and J 2 bases; nucleotides not matched to a gene: 12.

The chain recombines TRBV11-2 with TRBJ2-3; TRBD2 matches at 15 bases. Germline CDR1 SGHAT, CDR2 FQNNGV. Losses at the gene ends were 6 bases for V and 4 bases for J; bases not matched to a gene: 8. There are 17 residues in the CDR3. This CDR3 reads CASREGLAGGPADTQYF. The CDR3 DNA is TGTGCCAGCAGAGAAGGACTAGCGGGAGGGCCGGCAGATACGCAGTATTTT.

The CDR3: CASRSTGDYGYTF. The DNA for the CDR3 is TGCGCCAGCAGGTCGACAGGGGACTATGGCTACACCTTC. The chain uses TRBV5-1 and TRBJ1-2; the match to TRBD1 covers 8 bases. The CDR3 loop spans 13 amino acids. The trim removed 5 bases at V and 3 bases at J, leaving 3 bases unmatched. CDR1 is SGHRS, CDR2 YFSETQ, per germline.

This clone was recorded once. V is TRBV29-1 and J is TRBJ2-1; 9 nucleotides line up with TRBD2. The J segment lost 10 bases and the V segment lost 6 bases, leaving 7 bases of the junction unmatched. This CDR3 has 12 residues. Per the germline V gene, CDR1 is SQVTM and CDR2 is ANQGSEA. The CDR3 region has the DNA TGCAGCGTGGCGGGGGGGCTCAGAGAGCAGTTCTTC. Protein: CSVAGGLREQFF.

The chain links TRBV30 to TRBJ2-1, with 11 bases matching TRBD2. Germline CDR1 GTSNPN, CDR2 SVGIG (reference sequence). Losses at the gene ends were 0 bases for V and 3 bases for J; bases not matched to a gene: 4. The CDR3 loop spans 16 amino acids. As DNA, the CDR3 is TGTGCCTGGAGTGTAGGACTAGCGGGCCTCTACAATGAGCAGTTCTTC. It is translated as CAWSVGLAGLYNEQFF.

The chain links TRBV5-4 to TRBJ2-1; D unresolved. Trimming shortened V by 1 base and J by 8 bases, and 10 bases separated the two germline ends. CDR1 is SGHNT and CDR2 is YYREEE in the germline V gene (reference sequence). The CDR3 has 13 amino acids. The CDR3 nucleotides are TGTGCCAGCAGCTTGCGGGTCCTGGATGAGCAGTTCTTC. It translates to CASSLRVLDEQFF.

The CDR3 reads CASSRRQGTDTEAFF. CDR3 bases: TGTGCCAGCAGTCGTCGACAGGGGACGGACACTGAAGCTTTCTTT. This sequence joins TRBV27 and TRBJ1-1; 8 positions match TRBD1. The CDR3 length is 15 residues. V lost 5 bases, J lost 3 bases, and 8 bases stayed unmatched. Germline CDR1 is MNHEY and CDR2 is SMNVEV (reference sequence).

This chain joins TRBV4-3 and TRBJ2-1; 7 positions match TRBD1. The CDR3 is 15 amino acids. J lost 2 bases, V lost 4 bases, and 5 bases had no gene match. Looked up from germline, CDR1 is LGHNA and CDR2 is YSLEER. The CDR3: CASSLHRGPYNEQFF. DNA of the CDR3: TGCGCCAGCAGCCTCCATAGGGGGCCCTACAATGAGCAGTTCTTC.

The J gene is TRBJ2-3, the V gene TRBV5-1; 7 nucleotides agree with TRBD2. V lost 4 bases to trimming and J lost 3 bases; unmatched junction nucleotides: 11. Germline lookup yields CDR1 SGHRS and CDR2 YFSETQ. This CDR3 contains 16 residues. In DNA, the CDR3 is TGCGCCAGCAGCGGGAGCAGGGACTACCGGACAGATACGCAGTATTTT. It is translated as CASSGSRDYRTDTQYF. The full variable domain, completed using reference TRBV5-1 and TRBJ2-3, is KAGVTQTPRYLIKTRGQQVTLSCSPISGHRSVSWYQQTPGQGLQFLFEYFSETQRNKGNFPGRFSGRQFSNSRSEMNVSTLELGDSALYLCASSGSRDYRTDTQYFGPGTRLTVL.

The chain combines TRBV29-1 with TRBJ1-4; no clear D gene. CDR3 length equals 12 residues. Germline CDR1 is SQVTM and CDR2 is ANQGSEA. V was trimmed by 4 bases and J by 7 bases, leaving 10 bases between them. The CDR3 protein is CSVAGWSEKLFF. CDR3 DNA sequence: TGCAGCGTTGCTGGGTGGAGTGAAAAACTGTTTTTT.

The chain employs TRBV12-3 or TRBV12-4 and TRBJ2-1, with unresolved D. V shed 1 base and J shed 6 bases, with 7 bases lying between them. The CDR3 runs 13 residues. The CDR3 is CASSLDQVNEQFF. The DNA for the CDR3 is TGTGCCAGCAGTTTAGATCAGGTCAATGAGCAGTTCTTC.